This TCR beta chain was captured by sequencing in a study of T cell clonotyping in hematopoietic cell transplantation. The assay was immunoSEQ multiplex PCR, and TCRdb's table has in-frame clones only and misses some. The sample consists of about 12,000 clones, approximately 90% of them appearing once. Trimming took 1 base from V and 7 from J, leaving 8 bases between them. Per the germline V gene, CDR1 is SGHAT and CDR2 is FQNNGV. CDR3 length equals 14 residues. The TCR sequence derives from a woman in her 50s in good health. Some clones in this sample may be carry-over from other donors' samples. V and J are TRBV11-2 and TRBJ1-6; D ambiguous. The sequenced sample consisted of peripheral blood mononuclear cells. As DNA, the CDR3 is TGTGCCAGCAGCTTAGCTCAGAAGAATTCACCCCTCCACTTT. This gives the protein CASSLAQKNSPLHF.